These 28 T cell receptor beta chains were all obtained from the same sample, sequenced in a study of shared clonotypes between healthy human individuals. TCRdb's table, derived via immunoSEQ multiplex PCR, lists solely in-frame clones and lacks some. Of millions of clones in the sample, about 95% were seen once. In the naive CD8 group, cells lacked CD45RO and were positively selected for CCR7, so terminally differentiated effector memory CD45RA+ cells were left out. Sequencing used naive CD8+ T cells sorted from blood. These receptor sequences come from a man between 18 and 29 years old in good health.

The chain has TRBV25-1 and TRBJ1-4, with TRBD1 matching 7 bases. V lost 1 base, J lost 6 bases, and 5 bases stayed unmatched. The germline CDR1 and CDR2 sequences are MGHDK and SYGVNS. The CDR3 contains 15 residues. CDR3 coding DNA: TGTGCCAGCAGTGAATGGGGGACAGCATATGAAAAACTGTTTTTT. Translating gives CASSEWGTAYEKLFF.

As regards this clone: At the DNA level, this CDR3 is encoded by other sequences in the same sample as well. V is TRBV6-5 and J is TRBJ1-1; D not certain. This CDR3 spans 15 amino acids. In germline, CDR1 is MNHEY, CDR2 SVGAGI. The ends were cut back, 2 bases at V and 0 bases at J, with 10 bases in the middle. This CDR3 reads CASSYREGVNTEAFF. The DNA for the CDR3 is TGTGCCAGCAGTTACAGGGAGGGCGTGAACACTGAAGCTTTCTTT.

V is TRBV25-1 and J is TRBJ1-1; tentative D call: TRBD1 (6 bases). Between the trimmed V and J ends, which lost 5 bases and 1 base, there was a span of 11 bases. Germline V gene lookup returns CDR1 MGHDK and CDR2 SYGVNS. CDR3 length: 14 residues. The CDR3 DNA reads as TGTGCCAGCAGTTTTAGGGGGGGGAACACTGAAGCTTTCTTT. Its translation is CASSFRGGNTEAFF.

A single count supports this clone. The chain uses TRBV5-4 and TRBJ2-5, with D tentatively TRBD1 (6 bases). Per germline, CDR1 SGHNT and CDR2 YYREEE (reference sequence). V was shortened by 2 bases and J by 4 bases, with 9 bases between the two germline ends. This CDR3 is built from 13 residues. The CDR3 here is CASSLGQLETQYF. CDR3 DNA sequence: TGTGCCAGCAGCTTAGGACAGTTAGAGACCCAGTACTTC.

In regard to this clone: Other nucleotide sequences in the sample specify the same CDR3. The V gene is TRBV7-6, the J gene TRBJ2-2; 7 positions match TRBD1. The CDR3 length is 14 residues. Trimming took 1 base from V and 5 from J; bases not matched to a gene: 1. The germline CDR1 and CDR2 sequences are SGHVS and FNYEAQ. CDR3 protein: CASSLGQGTGELFF. Written as DNA, the CDR3 is TGTGCCAGCAGCTTAGGACAGGGAACCGGGGAGCTGTTTTTT.

The genes are TRBV27 and TRBJ2-1; D perhaps matches TRBD2 (5 bases). Germline CDR1 and CDR2: MNHEY and SMNVEV (reference sequence). Trimming pared 2 bases from V and 0 bases from J, leaving 14 bases between. The CDR3 spans 17 residues. DNA for the CDR3: TGTGCCAGCAGTTTAGGTCTCGGGAAAAGCTCCTACAATGAGCAGTTCTTC. Protein sequence: CASSLGLGKSSYNEQFF.

V usage is TRBV5-4 and J usage is TRBJ2-7, with TRBD2 matching 10 bases. The CDR3 sequence is 14 residues long. CDR1 is SGHNT and CDR2 is YYREEE in the germline V gene (reference sequence). V dropped 2 bases and J dropped 3; count of bases not matched to a gene: 2. The CDR3 DNA follows: TGTGCCAGCAGCTTAACTAGCGGGGTCTACGAGCAGTACTTC. It codes for CASSLTSGVYEQYF.

The V call is TRBV11-2, the J call TRBJ2-7; maybe TRBD1 (6 bases). Germline V lookup: CDR1 SGHAT, CDR2 FQNNGV. CDR3 length equals 14 residues. The V and J ends lost 1 base and 5 bases respectively, with 12 bases between them. The CDR3 protein is CASSLGEGEDEQYF. CDR3 coding DNA: TGTGCCAGCAGCTTAGGTGAGGGGGAAGACGAGCAGTACTTC.

The V gene is TRBV5-1, the J gene TRBJ1-1; no reliable D call. The CDR3 has 14 residues. The germline V and J ends were trimmed by 2 bases and 1 base, with 9 bases remaining between them. Germline CDR1 reads SGHRS; CDR2 reads YFSETQ. This CDR3 reads CASSFGGSNTEAFF. CDR3 sequence (DNA): TGCGCCAGCAGCTTCGGTGGCTCGAACACTGAAGCTTTCTTT.

This clone appeared once. V gene TRBV14 combines with J gene TRBJ1-1; D may be TRBD1 (6 bases). The CDR3 extends over 16 amino acids. Per germline, CDR1 SGHDN and CDR2 FVKESK. Between the trimmed V and J ends, which lost 0 bases and 4 bases, there was a span of 15 bases. The CDR3 protein is CASSQDIGTIGTEAFF. CDR3 in DNA: TGTGCCAGCAGCCAAGACATAGGGACAATAGGCACTGAAGCTTTCTTT.

In its sample, this clone was seen once. The rearrangement joins TRBV4-1 to TRBJ1-5; D ambiguous. This CDR3 is built from 14 residues. The V gene lost 0 bases and the J gene lost 3 bases, with 6 bases spanning the gap. Germline CDR1 reads MGHRA; CDR2 reads YSYEKL. CDR3 DNA sequence: TGCGCCAGCAGCCAAGATGTCCCCAATCAGCCCCAGCATTTT. This translates into CASSQDVPNQPQHF.

This clone was picked up one time. The chain carries TRBV7-9 and TRBJ2-7; 7 bases agree with TRBD1. Germline CDR1 and CDR2: SEHNR and FQNEAQ (reference sequence). The J segment lost 1 base and the V segment lost 6 bases, leaving 3 bases of the junction unmatched. The CDR3 covers 13 residues. Here the CDR3 reads CASRSGQSYEQYF. The DNA for the CDR3 is TGTGCCAGCAGATCGGGACAGTCCTACGAGCAGTACTTC.

This clone showed up just once. Other nucleotide sequences in the sample specify the same CDR3. This chain uses TRBV6-5 with TRBJ2-5, with D hard to call. This CDR3 contains 11 residues. V gave up 6 bases and J gave up 2 bases, with 4 bases separating them. From germline, CDR1 is MNHEY and CDR2 SVGAGI. The CDR3 nucleotides read TGTGCCAGCAGCCTTCAAGAGACCCAGTACTTC. Residues: CASSLQETQYF.

The chain links TRBV4-1 to TRBJ2-7; D remains ambiguous. This CDR3 has 14 amino acids. The germline CDR1 and CDR2 sequences are MGHRA and YSYEKL. V shed 4 bases and J shed 3 bases, with 13 bases lying between them. CDR3 protein: CASSLTSGDYEQYF. In nucleotides, the CDR3 is TGCGCCAGCAGCCTCACCTCGGGCGACTACGAGCAGTACTTC.

This chain connects TRBV5-4 to TRBJ1-1, with 10 bases that match TRBD1. Germline V CDR1 and CDR2: SGHNT, YYREEE (reference sequence). Unmatched junction bases numbered 9, after V lost 1 base and J lost 6 bases. This CDR3 has 16 residues. The CDR3 region has the DNA TGTGCCAGCAGCTTGCTGGGACAGGGGCTGGGGTCTGAAGCTTTCTTT. Its translation: CASSLLGQGLGSEAFF.

This CDR3 reads CSVVSRFNEKLFF. The CDR3 coding sequence is TGCAGCGTTGTCTCCAGATTTAATGAAAAACTGTTTTTT. The chain recombines TRBV29-1 with TRBJ1-4, with D hard to call. V was cut by 4 bases and J by 4 bases, with 10 bases left in between. CDR3 length: 13 residues. CDR1 is SQVTM, CDR2 ANQGSEA, per germline.

V is TRBV18 and J is TRBJ1-2, with D possibly TRBD1 on 6 matching bases. The length of the CDR3 is 13 residues. The ends were cut back, 3 bases at V and 4 bases at J, with 9 bases in the middle. Germline V gene data show CDR1 as KGHSH and CDR2 as LQKENI. The CDR3 DNA follows: TGTGCCAGCTCACCCGAGACAGGCTATGGCTACACCTTC. It translates to CASSPETGYGYTF.

This clone is a singleton in its sample. The V gene is TRBV9, the J gene TRBJ2-6; D remains unclear. Germline V CDR1 and CDR2: SGDLS, YYNGEE. The CDR3 is 15 amino acids. Trimming removed 3 bases at V and 0 bases at J, with 7 bases between. The CDR3 spells CASSAYISGANVLTF. CDR3 sequence (DNA): TGTGCCAGCAGCGCATACATCTCTGGGGCCAACGTCCTGACTTTC.

V and J are TRBV11-2 and TRBJ1-6; D is uncertain. The CDR3 has 17 amino acids. V was trimmed by 0 bases and J by 5 bases, leaving 14 bases between them. The V gene's germline CDR1 is SGHAT and CDR2 FQNNGV. CDR3 sequence: CASSLDFGTEDNSPLHF. CDR3 in DNA: TGTGCCAGCAGCTTAGATTTCGGTACGGAGGATAATTCACCCCTCCACTTT. The full variable domain, rest sourced from reference TRBV11-2 and TRBJ1-6, is EAGVAQSPRYKIIEKRQSVAFWCNPISGHATLYWYQQILGQGPKLLIQFQNNGVVDDSQLPKDRFSAERLKGVDSTLKIQPAKLEDSAVYLCASSLDFGTEDNSPLHFGNGTRLTVT.

The chain recombines TRBV5-6 with TRBJ2-5; D possibly matches TRBD1 or TRBD2 (5 bases each). The V and J ends lost 4 bases and 1 base respectively, with 11 bases between them. The CDR3 loop spans 14 amino acids. The germline V gene encodes CDR1 SGHDT and CDR2 YYEEEE. The CDR3 nucleotides are TGTGCCAGCAGCCCACCGGGACCCCAAGAGACCCAGTACTTC. Translation gives CASSPPGPQETQYF.

This clone has a handful of counts. Different DNA sequences within this sample yield the same CDR3. This chain joins TRBV19 and TRBJ2-7; 8 nucleotides agree with TRBD1. The CDR3 runs to 14 residues. CDR1 is LNHDA and CDR2 is SQIVND in the germline V gene (reference sequence). The J segment lost 3 bases and the V segment lost 1 base, leaving 2 bases of the junction unmatched. CDR3 sequence reads: CASSIGTGNYEQYF. The CDR3 coding sequence is TGTGCCAGTAGTATAGGGACAGGGAACTACGAGCAGTACTTC.

A word on this clone: Other DNA sequences in the same sample also yield this CDR3. V usage is TRBV9 and J usage is TRBJ2-7, with D possibly TRBD2 on 6 matching bases. CDR3 length: 14 amino acids. Germline V gene lookup returns CDR1 SGDLS and CDR2 YYNGEE. Trimming removed 0 bases at V and 2 bases at J, with 9 bases between. CDR3 loop: CASSVDPGAYEQYF. The CDR3 DNA reads as TGTGCCAGCAGCGTAGACCCGGGGGCCTACGAGCAGTACTTC.

The chain links TRBV28 to TRBJ1-2; 10 bases line up with TRBD1. Losses at the gene ends were 6 bases for V and 4 bases for J; bases not matched to a gene: 8. The CDR3 totals 15 residues. CDR1 is MDHEN and CDR2 is SYDVKM in the germline V gene. This CDR3 is CASSGPGQGTYGYTF. The CDR3 nucleotides are TGTGCCAGCAGCGGACCGGGACAGGGGACCTATGGCTACACCTTC.

This chain uses TRBV7-2 with TRBJ1-2, with TRBD1 matching over 7 bases. Germline trimming cut 5 bases from V and 0 bases from J; bases unmatched to any gene: 9. The V gene's germline CDR1 is SGHTA and CDR2 FQGNSA. There are 16 residues in the CDR3. CDR3 bases: TGTGCCAGCAGCCGATACGGGACAGTGGCTAACTATGGCTACACCTTC. Translating gives CASSRYGTVANYGYTF.

V gene TRBV21-1 combines with J gene TRBJ2-2; the listed D gene, TRBD2, was not tested against the DNA. TRBV21-1 is a recognized pseudogene. The CDR3 loop spans 14 amino acids. The CDR3 nucleotides read TGTGCCAGCAGCAAGGAGGCGAACACCGGGGAGCTGTTTTTT. This encodes CASSKEANTGELFF.

The chain has TRBV10-2 and TRBJ2-1; 7 nucleotides match TRBD2. Germline values: CDR1 WSHSY, CDR2 SAAADI. Germline trimming cut 8 bases from V and 1 base from J; bases unmatched to any gene: 8. The CDR3 sequence is 15 residues long. DNA of the CDR3: TGCGCCAGCGGGCCCTCTAGCGGATCCTACAATGAGCAGTTCTTC. Its protein product is CASGPSSGSYNEQFF.

This clone was counted a single time. The CDR3 coding sequence is TGTGCCAGCAGCCAACGGGACAGGGGGACGGACACTGAAGCTTTCTTT. This gives the protein CASSQRDRGTDTEAFF. V and J are TRBV7-2 and TRBJ1-1, with 11 bases lining up with TRBD1. V was clipped by 5 bases and J by 3 bases; unmatched bases: 8. Looked up from germline, CDR1 is SGHTA and CDR2 is FQGNSA. The CDR3 is 16 amino acids.

This chain joins TRBV13 and TRBJ1-3, with D hard to call. Germline V gene lookup returns CDR1 PRHDT and CDR2 FYEKMQ (reference sequence). The V and J ends lost 0 bases and 5 bases respectively, with 14 bases between them. CDR3 length: 16 amino acids. CDR3: CASSLGTLKGRNTIYF. The CDR3, as DNA: TGTGCCAGCAGCTTAGGGACGTTAAAAGGACGAAACACCATATATTTT.